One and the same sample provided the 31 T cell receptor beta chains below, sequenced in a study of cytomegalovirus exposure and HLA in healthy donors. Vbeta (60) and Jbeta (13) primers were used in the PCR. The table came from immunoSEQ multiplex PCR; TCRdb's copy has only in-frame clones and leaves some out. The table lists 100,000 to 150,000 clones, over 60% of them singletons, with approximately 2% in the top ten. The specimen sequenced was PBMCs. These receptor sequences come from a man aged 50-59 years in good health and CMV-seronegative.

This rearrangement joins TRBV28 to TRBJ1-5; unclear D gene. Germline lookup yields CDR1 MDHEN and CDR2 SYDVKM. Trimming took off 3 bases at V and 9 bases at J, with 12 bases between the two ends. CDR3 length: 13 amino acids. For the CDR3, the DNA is TGTGCCAGCAGTTTCCACGGGATGGGGCCCCAGCATTTT. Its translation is CASSFHGMGPQHF. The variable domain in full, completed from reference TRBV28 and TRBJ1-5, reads DVKVTQSSRYLVKRTGEKVFLECVQDMDHENMFWYRQDPGLGLRLIYFSYDVKMKEKGDIPEGYSVSREKKERFSLILESASTNQTSMYLCASSFHGMGPQHFGDGTRLSIL.

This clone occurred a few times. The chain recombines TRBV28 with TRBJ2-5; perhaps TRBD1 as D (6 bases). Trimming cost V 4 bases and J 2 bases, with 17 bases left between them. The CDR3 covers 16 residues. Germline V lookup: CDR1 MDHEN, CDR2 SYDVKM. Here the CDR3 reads CASSSMGAGTQETQYF. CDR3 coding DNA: TGTGCCAGCAGTTCCATGGGGGCAGGGACGCAAGAGACCCAGTACTTC.

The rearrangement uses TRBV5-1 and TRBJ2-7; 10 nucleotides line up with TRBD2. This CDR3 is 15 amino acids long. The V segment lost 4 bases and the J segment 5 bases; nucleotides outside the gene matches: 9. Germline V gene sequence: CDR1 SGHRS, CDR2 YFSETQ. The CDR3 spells CASSPLGSGGDEQYF. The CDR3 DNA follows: TGCGCCAGCAGCCCTCTGGGAAGCGGGGGGGACGAGCAGTACTTC.

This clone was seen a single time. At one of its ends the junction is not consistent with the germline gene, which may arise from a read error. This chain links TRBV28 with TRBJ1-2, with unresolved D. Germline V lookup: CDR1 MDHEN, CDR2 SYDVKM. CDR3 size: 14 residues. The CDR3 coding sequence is TGTGCCCGCAGTTCTGGTCCGCCCAGCTATGGCTACACCTTC. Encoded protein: CARSSGPPSYGYTF.

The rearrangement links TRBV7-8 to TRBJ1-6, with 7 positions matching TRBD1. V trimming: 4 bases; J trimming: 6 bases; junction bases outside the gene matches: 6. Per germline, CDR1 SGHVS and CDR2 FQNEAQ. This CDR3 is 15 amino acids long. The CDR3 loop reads CASSSPGQRNSPLHF. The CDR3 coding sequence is TGTGCCAGCAGCTCACCGGGACAGCGTAATTCACCCCTCCACTTT.

The CDR3 here is CASSFKHTEAFF. The DNA of the CDR3 is TGTGCCAGCAGCTTTAAGCACACTGAAGCTTTCTTT. This sequence joins TRBV5-4 and TRBJ1-1; D remains ambiguous. This CDR3 comprises 12 residues. Looked up from germline, CDR1 is SGHNT and CDR2 is YYREEE (reference sequence). V was shortened by 2 bases and J by 3 bases, with 5 bases between the two germline ends.

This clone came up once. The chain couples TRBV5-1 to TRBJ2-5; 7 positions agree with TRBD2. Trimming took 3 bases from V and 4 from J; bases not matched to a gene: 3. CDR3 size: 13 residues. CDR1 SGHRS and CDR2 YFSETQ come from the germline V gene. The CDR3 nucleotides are TGCGCCAGCAGCTCGACTAGCTCAGAGACCCAGTACTTC. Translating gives CASSSTSSETQYF.

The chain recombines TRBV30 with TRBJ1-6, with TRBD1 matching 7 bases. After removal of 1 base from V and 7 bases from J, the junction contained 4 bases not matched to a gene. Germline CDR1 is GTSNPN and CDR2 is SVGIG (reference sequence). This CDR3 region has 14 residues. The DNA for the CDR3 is TGTGCCTGGAGTGGGGGACAGCCCAATTCACCCCTCCACTTT. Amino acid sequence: CAWSGGQPNSPLHF.

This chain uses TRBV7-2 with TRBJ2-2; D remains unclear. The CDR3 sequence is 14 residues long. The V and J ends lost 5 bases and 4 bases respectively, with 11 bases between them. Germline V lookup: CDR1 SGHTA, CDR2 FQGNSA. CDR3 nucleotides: TGTGCCAGCAGCCCACAGATGTCCACCGGGGAGCTGTTTTTT. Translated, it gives CASSPQMSTGELFF.

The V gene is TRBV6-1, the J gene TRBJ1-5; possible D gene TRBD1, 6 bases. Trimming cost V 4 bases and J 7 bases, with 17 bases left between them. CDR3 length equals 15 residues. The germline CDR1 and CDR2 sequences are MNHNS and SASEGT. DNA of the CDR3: TGTGCCAGCAGTGTGATGGGTAGGGGGGGACAGCCCCAGCATTTT. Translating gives CASSVMGRGGQPQHF.

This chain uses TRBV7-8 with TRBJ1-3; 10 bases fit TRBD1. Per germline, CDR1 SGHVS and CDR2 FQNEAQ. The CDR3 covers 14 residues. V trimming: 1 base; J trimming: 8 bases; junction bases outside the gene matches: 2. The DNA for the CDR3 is TGTGCCAGCAGCTTAGGACAGGGGGCGGACACCATATATTTT. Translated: CASSLGQGADTIYF.

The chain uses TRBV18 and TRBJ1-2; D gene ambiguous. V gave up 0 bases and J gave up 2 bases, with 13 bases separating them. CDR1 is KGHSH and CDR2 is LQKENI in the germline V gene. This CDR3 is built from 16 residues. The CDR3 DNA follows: TGTGCCAGCTCACCACCCCAGGATCCCTTAAACTATGGCTACACCTTC. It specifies CASSPPQDPLNYGYTF.

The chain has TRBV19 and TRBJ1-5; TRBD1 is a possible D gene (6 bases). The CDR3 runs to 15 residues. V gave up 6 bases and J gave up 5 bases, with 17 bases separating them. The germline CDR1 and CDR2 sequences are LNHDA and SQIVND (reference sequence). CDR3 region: CASRGDRRTYQPQHF. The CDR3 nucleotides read TGTGCCAGTAGGGGAGACAGGCGAACCTATCAGCCCCAGCATTTT. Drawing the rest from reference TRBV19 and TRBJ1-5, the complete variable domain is DGGITQSPKYLFRKEGQNVTLSCEQNLNHDAMYWYRQDPGQGLRLIYYSQIVNDFQKGDIAEGYSVSREKKESFPLTVTSAQKNPTAFYLCASRGDRRTYQPQHFGDGTRLSIL.

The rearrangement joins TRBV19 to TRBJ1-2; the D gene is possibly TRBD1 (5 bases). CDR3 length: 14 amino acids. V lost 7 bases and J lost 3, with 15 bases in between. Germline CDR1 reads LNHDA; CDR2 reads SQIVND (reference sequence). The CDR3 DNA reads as TGTGCCAGTAAACACAGGCAGTCGGACTATGGCTACACCTTC. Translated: CASKHRQSDYGYTF.

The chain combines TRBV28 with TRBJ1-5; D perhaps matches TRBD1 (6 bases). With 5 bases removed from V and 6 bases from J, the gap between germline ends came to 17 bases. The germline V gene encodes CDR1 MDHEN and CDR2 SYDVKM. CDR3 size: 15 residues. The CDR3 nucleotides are TGTGCCAGCAGTGGGGGCTCCAGGTCTACTCAGCCCCAGCATTTT. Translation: CASSGGSRSTQPQHF.

The CDR3 coding sequence is TGTGCCAGCAGTGCCCAGGACATTACCAACTATGGCTACACCTTC. This codes for CASSAQDITNYGYTF. The rearrangement uses TRBV2 and TRBJ1-2; D may be TRBD1 (5 bases). The CDR3 is 15 amino acids. Germline V CDR1 and CDR2: SNHLY, FYNNEI. With 4 bases removed from V and 2 bases from J, the gap between germline ends came to 14 bases.

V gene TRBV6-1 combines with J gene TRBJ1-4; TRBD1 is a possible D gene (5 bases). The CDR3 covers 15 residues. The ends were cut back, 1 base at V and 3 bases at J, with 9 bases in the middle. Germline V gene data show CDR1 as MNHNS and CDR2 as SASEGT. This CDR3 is CASSEGRGANEKLFF. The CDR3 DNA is TGTGCCAGCAGTGAAGGGAGGGGAGCTAATGAAAAACTGTTTTTT.

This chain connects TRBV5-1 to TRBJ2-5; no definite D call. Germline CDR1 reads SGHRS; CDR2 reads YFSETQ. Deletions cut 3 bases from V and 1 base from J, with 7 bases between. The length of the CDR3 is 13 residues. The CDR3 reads CASSYGFQETQYF. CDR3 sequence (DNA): TGCGCCAGCAGCTACGGGTTCCAAGAGACCCAGTACTTC.

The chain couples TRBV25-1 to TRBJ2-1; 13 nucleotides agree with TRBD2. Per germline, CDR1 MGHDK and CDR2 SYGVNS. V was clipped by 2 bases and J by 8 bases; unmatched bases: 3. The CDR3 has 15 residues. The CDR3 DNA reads TGTGCCAGCAGTGAAACTAGCGGGGGGGTGGATGAGCAGTTCTTC. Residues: CASSETSGGVDEQFF.

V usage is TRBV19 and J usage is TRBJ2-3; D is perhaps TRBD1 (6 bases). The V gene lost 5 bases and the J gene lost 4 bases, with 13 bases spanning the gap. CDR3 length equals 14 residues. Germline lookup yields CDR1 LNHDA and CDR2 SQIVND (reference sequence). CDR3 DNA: TGTGCCAGTAGTGCGACAGGAACGGCAGATACGCAGTATTTT. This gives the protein CASSATGTADTQYF.

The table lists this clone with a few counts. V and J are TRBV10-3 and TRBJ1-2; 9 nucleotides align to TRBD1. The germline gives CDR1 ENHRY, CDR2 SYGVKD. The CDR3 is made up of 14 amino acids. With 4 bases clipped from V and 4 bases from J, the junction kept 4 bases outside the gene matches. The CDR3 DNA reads TGTGCCATCAGTGTGGGACAGGGCGGCTATGGCTACACCTTC. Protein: CAISVGQGGYGYTF.

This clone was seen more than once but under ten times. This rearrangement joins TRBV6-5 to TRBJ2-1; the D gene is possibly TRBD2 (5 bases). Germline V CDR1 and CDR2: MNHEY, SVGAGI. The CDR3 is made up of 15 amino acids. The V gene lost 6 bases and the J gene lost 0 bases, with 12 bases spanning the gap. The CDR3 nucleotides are TGTGCCAGCAGCTCGGGAATGAGCTCCTACAATGAGCAGTTCTTC. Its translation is CASSSGMSSYNEQFF.

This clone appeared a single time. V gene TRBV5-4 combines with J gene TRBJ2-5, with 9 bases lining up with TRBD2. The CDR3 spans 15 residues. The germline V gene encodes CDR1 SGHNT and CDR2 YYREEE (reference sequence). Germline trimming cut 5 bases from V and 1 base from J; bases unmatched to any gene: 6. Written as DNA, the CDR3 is TGTGCCAGCAGGCCCGGCGGGGGGGCCCAAGAGACCCAGTACTTC. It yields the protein CASRPGGGAQETQYF.

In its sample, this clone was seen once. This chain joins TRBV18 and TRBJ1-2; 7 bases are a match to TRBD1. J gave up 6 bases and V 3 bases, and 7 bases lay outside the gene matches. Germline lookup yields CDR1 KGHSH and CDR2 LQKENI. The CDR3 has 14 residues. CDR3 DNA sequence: TGTGCCAGCTCACCGACGTCGACAGGGAATGGCTACACCTTC. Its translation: CASSPTSTGNGYTF.

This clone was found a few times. CDR3 amino acids: CASSLLRVGGYTF. The DNA for the CDR3 is TGTGCCAGCAGTTTACTGAGGGTTGGAGGCTACACCTTC. This chain connects TRBV28 to TRBJ1-2; D call uncertain. The CDR3 extends over 13 amino acids. CDR1 and CDR2 (germline): MDHEN, SYDVKM. The V end lost 2 bases, the J end lost 8 bases, and 12 bases lay between the germline ends.

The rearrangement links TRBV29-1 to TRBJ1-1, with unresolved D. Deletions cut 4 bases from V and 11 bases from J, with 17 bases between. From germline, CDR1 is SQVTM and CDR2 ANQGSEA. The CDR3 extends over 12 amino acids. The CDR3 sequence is CSVAKTFYGAFF. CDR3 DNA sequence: TGCAGCGTTGCCAAGACGTTTTACGGGGCTTTCTTT.

The CDR3, as DNA: TGTGCCATTAACCGGGACAGGTGGGGGTTCCAGAACACTGAAGCTTTCTTT. It is translated as CAINRDRWGFQNTEAFF. This chain links TRBV28 with TRBJ1-1; 8 nucleotides match TRBD1. Looked up from germline, CDR1 is MDHEN and CDR2 is SYDVKM. The ends lost 10 bases at V and 1 base at J; junction bases unmatched: 17. The CDR3 totals 17 residues.

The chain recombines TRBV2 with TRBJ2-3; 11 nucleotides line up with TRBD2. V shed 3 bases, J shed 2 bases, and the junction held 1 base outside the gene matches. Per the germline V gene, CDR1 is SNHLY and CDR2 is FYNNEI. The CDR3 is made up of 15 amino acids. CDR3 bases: TGTGCCAGCAGTGATAGCGGGGGGGACACAGATACGCAGTATTTT. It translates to CASSDSGGDTDTQYF.

The DNA of the CDR3 is TGCGCCAGCAGCTTGGAGGGCGGGTCCCACAATGAGCAGTTCTTC. It specifies CASSLEGGSHNEQFF. The V gene is TRBV5-1, the J gene TRBJ2-1; D perhaps matches TRBD2 (5 bases). The germline CDR1 and CDR2 sequences are SGHRS and YFSETQ. Between the trimmed V and J ends, which lost 0 bases and 5 bases, there was a span of 12 bases. The length of the CDR3 is 15 residues.

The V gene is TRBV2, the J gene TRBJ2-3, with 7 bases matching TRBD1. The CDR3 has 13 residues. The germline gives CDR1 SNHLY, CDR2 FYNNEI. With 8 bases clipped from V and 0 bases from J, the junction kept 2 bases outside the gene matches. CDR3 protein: CASDRDSTDTQYF. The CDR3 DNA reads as TGTGCCAGCGACAGGGACAGCACAGATACGCAGTATTTT.

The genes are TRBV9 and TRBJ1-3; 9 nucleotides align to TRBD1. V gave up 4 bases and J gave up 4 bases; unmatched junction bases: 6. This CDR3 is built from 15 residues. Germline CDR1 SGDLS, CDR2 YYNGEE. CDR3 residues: CASSTRDREGNTIYF. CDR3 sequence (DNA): TGTGCCAGCAGCACGCGGGACAGGGAAGGAAACACCATATATTTT. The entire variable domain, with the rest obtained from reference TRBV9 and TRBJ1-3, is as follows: DSGVTQTPKHLITATGQRVTLRCSPRSGDLSVYWYQQSLDQGLQFLIQYYNGEERAKGNILERFSAQQFPDLHSELNLSSLELGDSALYFCASSTRDREGNTIYFGEGSWLTVV.